Presented here are 16 T cell receptor beta chains from one specimen sequenced in a study of shared clonotypes between healthy human individuals. Data came from immunoSEQ multiplex PCR; TCRdb stores just in-frame clones and leaves some out. The profile covers 950,000 to 1,100,000 clones, with 75% to 85% appearing a single time and roughly 0.65% taken by the ten largest. Sequenced sample: memory CD4+ T cells from PBMCs. Sample subset: CD45RA-negative fraction. Receptors originate from a man aged 18 to 29 in good health. Some clones in this sample may be carry-over from other donors' samples.

This clone has a single count. The V call is TRBV18, the J call TRBJ1-4; the match to TRBD1 covers 12 bases. The CDR3 sequence is 15 residues long. Trimming at V came to 3 bases and at J to 8 bases, leaving 4 bases not matched to a gene. Germline V CDR1 and CDR2: KGHSH, LQKENI. The CDR3 DNA follows: TGTGCCAGCTCACCTGGGACAGGGGGCGTCGAAAAACTGTTTTTT. This encodes CASSPGTGGVEKLFF.

The rearrangement joins TRBV9 to TRBJ2-5, with 8 nucleotides matching TRBD2. CDR3 length equals 17 residues. Germline V gives CDR1 SGDLS, CDR2 YYNGEE. J gave up 2 bases and V 4 bases, and 13 bases lay outside the gene matches. CDR3 region: CASSNPRGGAYQETQYF. The CDR3 DNA sequence: TGTGCCAGCAGCAACCCACGGGGGGGGGCTTATCAAGAGACCCAGTACTTC.

This clone has just one count. The V gene is TRBV28, the J gene TRBJ2-7; D not resolved. Trimming shortened V by 7 bases and J by 2 bases, and 30 bases separated the two germline ends. Germline-derived CDR1 and CDR2 are MDHEN and SYDVKM. The CDR3 spans 19 residues. CDR3 region: CASTSVVDWRLKTAYEQYF. Written as DNA, the CDR3 is TGTGCCAGCACCAGTGTCGTCGATTGGCGTCTCAAGACGGCCTACGAGCAGTACTTC.

The V and J genes are TRBV5-4 and TRBJ1-5; 8 bases are a match to TRBD1. Per the germline V gene, CDR1 is SGHNT and CDR2 is YYREEE (reference sequence). There are 18 residues in the CDR3. V was pared by 0 bases and J by 4 bases, with 12 bases of the junction left unmatched. The CDR3 DNA reads as TGTGCCAGCAGCTTGGTTGGTGACAGGGGATTTAGGAATCAGCCCCAGCATTTT. Encoded protein: CASSLVGDRGFRNQPQHF.

This clone was detected only once. Just one base apart from a much larger clone, this may be a read error. The chain is built from TRBV4-1 and TRBJ2-1, with 10 bases fitting TRBD2. The CDR3 is 15 residues long. Germline values: CDR1 MGHRA, CDR2 YSYEKL. The V segment lost 5 bases and the J segment 7 bases; nucleotides outside the gene matches: 8. The CDR3 DNA sequence: TGCGCCAGCAGCGGTATACTAGCGGGATGGAATGAGCAGTTCTTC. It specifies CASSGILAGWNEQFF.

The gene calls are TRBV2 and TRBJ1-1; possible D gene TRBD1, 5 bases. This CDR3 is 14 amino acids long. Germline V gene data show CDR1 as SNHLY and CDR2 as FYNNEI. The V end was cut by 6 bases, the J end by 0 bases, with 11 bases between. This CDR3 is CASRVDSLNTEAFF. CDR3 in DNA: TGTGCCAGCAGAGTCGACAGCTTGAACACTGAAGCTTTCTTT.

The V call is TRBV7-2, the J call TRBJ2-3, with TRBD2 as a possible D gene (5 bases). Trimming took 5 bases from V and 4 from J, leaving 13 bases between them. Germline values: CDR1 SGHTA, CDR2 FQGNSA. CDR3 length: 14 residues. CDR3 coding DNA: TGTGCCAGCAGCCCGCGACTACTCTCAGATACGCAGTATTTT. This translates into CASSPRLLSDTQYF.

The chain joins TRBV2 to TRBJ2-7; possibly TRBD1 for D (6 bases). Germline loops: CDR1 SNHLY, CDR2 FYNNEI. V lost 4 bases and J 4 bases, leaving 11 bases between the germline ends. This CDR3 region has 13 residues. Here the CDR3 reads CASSAGTPYEQYF. Here the CDR3 DNA reads TGTGCCAGCAGTGCCGGGACACCTTACGAGCAGTACTTC.

This clone was detected only once. The chain couples TRBV7-7 to TRBJ2-3; a weak D match, TRBD2 (6 bases). V was cut by 0 bases and J by 2 bases, with 9 bases left in between. Per the germline V gene, CDR1 is SSHAT and CDR2 is FNYEAQ (reference sequence). The CDR3 spans 15 residues. The CDR3 DNA reads TGTGCCAGCAGCTTAGCCGGGAGTCTCACAGATACGCAGTATTTT. Translated, it gives CASSLAGSLTDTQYF.

V gene TRBV11-2 combines with J gene TRBJ2-1, with 9 nucleotides matching TRBD1. V trimming: 8 bases; J trimming: 9 bases; junction bases outside the gene matches: 8. The CDR3 totals 13 residues. Germline V gene sequence: CDR1 SGHAT, CDR2 FQNNGV. CDR3 loop: CASDRGRAAEQFF. DNA of the CDR3: TGTGCCAGCGACAGGGGGAGGGCCGCTGAGCAGTTCTTC.

As to this clone: One end of the junction does not line up with germline, which may come from a read error. V and J are TRBV18 and TRBJ1-1, with D hard to call. The CDR3 consists of 13 residues. Germline V gene sequence: CDR1 KGHSH, CDR2 LQKENI. CDR3 residues: CASSPRVNPEAFF. DNA for the CDR3: TGTGCCAGCTCACCCCGTGTGAACCCTGAAGCTTTCTTT.

The V call is TRBV5-1, the J call TRBJ2-1; D is unresolved. Germline V gene data show CDR1 as SGHRS and CDR2 as YFSETQ. The CDR3 loop spans 14 amino acids. V lost 5 bases and J 6 bases, leaving 15 bases between the germline ends. In nucleotides, the CDR3 is TGCGCCAGCAGTCATACCCTTAGCCCCAATGAGCAGTTCTTC. This translates into CASSHTLSPNEQFF.

Notes on this clone: This clone may be a read error of a much larger clone one base away. The chain is built from TRBV28 and TRBJ2-7, with D unresolved. This CDR3 spans 11 amino acids. V was pared by 7 bases and J by 3 bases, with 7 bases between. Per germline, CDR1 MDHEN and CDR2 SYDVKM. The chain's CDR3 is CASKGLYEQYF. In DNA form, the CDR3 reads TGTGCCAGCAAGGGCCTCTACGAGCAGTACTTC.

V gene TRBV11-3 combines with J gene TRBJ2-2; perhaps TRBD2 as D (6 bases). CDR3 size: 19 residues. Germline CDR1 is SGHNT and CDR2 is YENEEA. Trimming shortened V by 5 bases and J by 2 bases, and 24 bases separated the two germline ends. Here the CDR3 DNA reads TGTGCCAGCAGCCCCCGAGGTGGAGCGGGCCTCATAAACACCGGGGAGCTGTTTTTT. It encodes CASSPRGGAGLINTGELFF.

V usage is TRBV10-2 and J usage is TRBJ1-4; D is possibly TRBD1 (5 bases). V was clipped by 7 bases and J by 4 bases, with 10 bases between them. The CDR3 contains 13 residues. Per the germline V gene, CDR1 is WSHSY and CDR2 is SAAADI. In nucleotides, the CDR3 is TGCGCCAGCACTCGACAGCTTAATGAAAAACTGTTTTTT. This sequence encodes CASTRQLNEKLFF.

J is TRBJ2-2 and V is TRBV2; D is possibly TRBD1 or TRBD2 (5 bases each). The V gene's germline CDR1 is SNHLY and CDR2 FYNNEI. V was shortened by 6 bases and J by 3 bases, with 17 bases between the two germline ends. The CDR3 loop spans 16 amino acids. In DNA form, the CDR3 reads TGTGCCAGCAGCGACGGACTCGGGACCTACACCGGGGAGCTGTTTTTT. This translates into CASSDGLGTYTGELFF.